The source of this T cell receptor (beta chain) is a study of regulatory T cells in long-lasting Graves disease. The TCR beta library used iRepertoire HTBI primers with Arm-PCR amplification of CDR3. TCRdb reprocessed the multiplex PCR reads via MiXCR and lists one record per CDR3 protein. The sample carries over 650,000 distinct CDR3 sequences, 25% to 30% recorded once. Time point specified: persistent/refractory GD, antithyroid drugs over 5 years with positive TRAb. Generation of the TCR library employed RNA extracted from PBMCs. CDR1 is DFQATT and CDR2 is SNEGSKA in the germline V gene (reference sequence). The CDR3 has 13 amino acids. The V gene lost 6 bases and the J gene lost 8 bases, with 16 bases spanning the gap. This clonotype has ten or more counts.

This sequence joins TRBV20-1 and TRBJ1-4; D unclear. Sequenced material: peripheral blood mononuclear cells (PBMCs), taken when the disease was refractory, from a patient treated with antithyroid drugs. The receptor comes from a female donor with Graves disease. Here the CDR3 reads CSAEDGNTEKLFF. CDR3 nucleotide sequence: TGCAGTGCAGAAGACGGAAATACGGAAAAACTGTTTTTT.